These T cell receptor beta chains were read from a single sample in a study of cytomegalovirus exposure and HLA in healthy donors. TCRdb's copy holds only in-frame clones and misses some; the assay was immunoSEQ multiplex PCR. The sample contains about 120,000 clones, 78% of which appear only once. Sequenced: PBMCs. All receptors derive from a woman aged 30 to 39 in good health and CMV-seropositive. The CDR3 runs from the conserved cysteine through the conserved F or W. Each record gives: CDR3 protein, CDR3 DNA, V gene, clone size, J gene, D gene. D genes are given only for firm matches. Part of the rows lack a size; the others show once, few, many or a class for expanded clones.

CDR3 protein: CASSFVPGQGTYEQYF
CDR3 DNA: TGTGCCAGCAGCTTCGTTCCGGGGCAGGGGACCTACGAGCAGTACTTC
V gene: TRBV11-2
clone size: NA
J gene: TRBJ2-7
D gene: NA

CDR3 protein: CASSLDRSPDTQYF
CDR3 DNA: TGCGCCAGCAGCTTGGACAGGTCCCCAGATACGCAGTATTTT
V gene: TRBV5-1
clone size: NA
J gene: TRBJ2-3
D gene: NA

CDR3 protein: CASSHMTGLRTEAFF
CDR3 DNA: TGTGCCAGCAGCCACATGACAGGCTTAAGGACTGAAGCTTTCTTT
V gene: TRBV5-4
clone size: NA
J gene: TRBJ1-1
D gene: NA

CDR3 protein: CASPCSSVWSCTGELFF
CDR3 DNA: TGCGCCAGCCCTTGTTCAAGCGTTTGGTCGTGCACCGGGGAGCTGTTTTTT
V gene: TRBV10-1
clone size: NA
J gene: TRBJ2-2
D gene: NA

CDR3 protein: CASREWRGADGELFF
CDR3 DNA: TGCGCCAGCAGAGAGTGGCGGGGGGCTGACGGGGAGCTGTTTTTT
V gene: TRBV5-1
clone size: NA
J gene: TRBJ2-2
D gene: TRBD2

CDR3 protein: CASSRRTSGGAYPYEQYF
CDR3 DNA: TGTGCCAGCAGCCGTCGGACTAGCGGGGGGGCCTACCCCTACGAGCAGTACTTC
V gene: TRBV11-1
clone size: NA
J gene: TRBJ2-7
D gene: TRBD2

CDR3 protein: CASSYTGTEAFF
CDR3 DNA: TGTGCCAGCAGTTACACGGGCACTGAAGCTTTCTTT
V gene: TRBV6-6
clone size: NA
J gene: TRBJ1-1
D gene: NA

CDR3 protein: CASSQGVAGVSYNEQFF
CDR3 DNA: TGCGCCAGCAGCCAAGGGGTAGCGGGGGTTAGCTACAATGAGCAGTTCTTC
V gene: TRBV4-1
clone size: NA
J gene: TRBJ2-1
D gene: TRBD2

CDR3 protein: CASSLPGTGGYGYTF
CDR3 DNA: TGTGCCAGCAGTTTGCCCGGGACAGGGGGCTATGGCTACACCTTC
V gene: TRBV28
clone size: NA
J gene: TRBJ1-2
D gene: TRBD1

CDR3 protein: CASSPLRTQYF
CDR3 DNA: TGTGCCAGCAGCCCGCTTAGGACCCAGTACTTC
V gene: TRBV5-8
clone size: NA
J gene: TRBJ2-5
D gene: NA

CDR3 protein: CASRPGQGYYGYTF
CDR3 DNA: TGTGCCAGCAGACCAGGACAGGGATACTATGGCTACACCTTC
V gene: TRBV28
clone size: NA
J gene: TRBJ1-2
D gene: TRBD1

CDR3 protein: CASSRGGALETQYF
CDR3 DNA: TGCGCCAGCAGCCGCGGGGGGGCCCTAGAGACCCAGTACTTC
V gene: TRBV4-1
clone size: few
J gene: TRBJ2-5
D gene: TRBD2

CDR3 protein: CASSPEDRVHHEQFF
CDR3 DNA: TGTGCCAGCAGCCCAGAGGACAGGGTTCACCATGAGCAGTTCTTC
V gene: TRBV7-2
clone size: NA
J gene: TRBJ2-1
D gene: TRBD1

CDR3 protein: CASKGQGLDEQFF
CDR3 DNA: TGTGCCAGCAAGGGACAGGGCCTGGATGAGCAGTTCTTC
V gene: TRBV2
clone size: few
J gene: TRBJ2-1
D gene: TRBD1

CDR3 protein: CSSSLYDGTDSYEQYF
CDR3 DNA: TGTTCCAGCAGCCTATATGATGGGACAGATTCCTACGAGCAGTACTTC
V gene: TRBV7-9
clone size: NA
J gene: TRBJ2-7
D gene: TRBD1

CDR3 protein: CASSRNRDLNTEAFF
CDR3 DNA: TGTGCCAGCAGCAGGAACAGGGATCTGAACACTGAAGCTTTCTTT
V gene: TRBV6-5
clone size: NA
J gene: TRBJ1-1
D gene: NA

CDR3 protein: CASSTRAPNEQFF
CDR3 DNA: TGTGCCAGCTCCACCAGGGCCCCCAATGAGCAGTTCTTC
V gene: TRBV7-8
clone size: NA
J gene: TRBJ2-1
D gene: NA

CDR3 protein: CASSPRTGYNEKLFF
CDR3 DNA: TGTGCCAGCAGCCCAAGGACAGGTTACAATGAAAAACTGTTTTTT
V gene: TRBV5-6
clone size: NA
J gene: TRBJ1-4
D gene: TRBD1

CDR3 protein: CASIPDREGEQFF
CDR3 DNA: TGTGCCAGCATCCCGGACAGGGAGGGTGAGCAGTTCTTC
V gene: TRBV7-9
clone size: NA
J gene: TRBJ2-1
D gene: NA

CDR3 protein: CASSQGTGVGTDTQYF
CDR3 DNA: TGTGCCAGCAGCCAAGGTACGGGGGTGGGCACAGATACGCAGTATTTT
V gene: TRBV14
clone size: NA
J gene: TRBJ2-3
D gene: NA

CDR3 protein: CASSLRRRLQETQYF
CDR3 DNA: TGTGCCAGCAGCTTACGTCGGCGACTCCAAGAGACCCAGTACTTC
V gene: TRBV7-6
clone size: NA
J gene: TRBJ2-5
D gene: NA

CDR3 protein: CASATGGNIQYF
CDR3 DNA: TGTGCCAGTGCGACAGGGGGCAACATTCAGTACTTC
V gene: TRBV19
clone size: NA
J gene: TRBJ2-4
D gene: TRBD1

CDR3 protein: CASSEEGGGAYNEQFF
CDR3 DNA: TGTGCCAGCAGTGAGGAAGGGGGGGGCGCCTACAATGAGCAGTTCTTC
V gene: TRBV25-1
clone size: NA
J gene: TRBJ2-1
D gene: NA

CDR3 protein: CASSEFAGQAGELFF
CDR3 DNA: TGTGCCAGCAGTGAGTTCGCAGGGCAGGCCGGGGAGCTGTTTTTT
V gene: TRBV2
clone size: once
J gene: TRBJ2-2
D gene: NA

CDR3 protein: CASSTRLAGYEQYF
CDR3 DNA: TGTGCCAGCAGCACGCGACTAGCGGGGTACGAGCAGTACTTC
V gene: TRBV7-9
clone size: NA
J gene: TRBJ2-7
D gene: TRBD2

CDR3 protein: CASSQGQGAQVKNNEQFF
CDR3 DNA: TGCGCCAGCAGCCAAGGACAGGGGGCGCAGGTAAAAAACAATGAGCAGTTCTTC
V gene: TRBV4-1
clone size: NA
J gene: TRBJ2-1
D gene: TRBD1

CDR3 protein: CASSPAGTANYGYTF
CDR3 DNA: TGTGCCAGCTCTCCCGCCGGGACAGCGAATTATGGCTACACCTTC
V gene: TRBV18
clone size: NA
J gene: TRBJ1-2
D gene: TRBD1

CDR3 protein: CASSYPGSIYGYTF
CDR3 DNA: TGTGCCAGCAGCTACCCCGGGTCCATCTATGGCTACACCTTC
V gene: TRBV7-8
clone size: few
J gene: TRBJ1-2
D gene: NA

CDR3 protein: CASSSLTGGDEQYF
CDR3 DNA: TGTGCCAGCAGTTCACTAACAGGGGGCGACGAGCAGTACTTC
V gene: TRBV27
clone size: NA
J gene: TRBJ2-7
D gene: TRBD1

CDR3 protein: CATGTATSYEQYF
CDR3 DNA: TGTGCCACCGGGACAGCTACCTCCTACGAGCAGTACTTC
V gene: TRBV5-5
clone size: once
J gene: TRBJ2-7
D gene: TRBD1

CDR3 protein: CASSLLGSGYGYTF
CDR3 DNA: TGTGCCAGCAGCTTACTCGGTTCGGGCTATGGCTACACCTTC
V gene: TRBV7-2
clone size: NA
J gene: TRBJ1-2
D gene: NA

CDR3 protein: CASSPPIGLAGEQYF
CDR3 DNA: TGTGCCAGCTCACCACCGATAGGACTAGCGGGCGAGCAGTACTTC
V gene: TRBV18
clone size: NA
J gene: TRBJ2-7
D gene: TRBD2

CDR3 protein: CASSVGAKGNQPQHF
CDR3 DNA: TGTGCCAGCAGTGTGGGCGCGAAGGGCAATCAGCCCCAGCATTTT
V gene: TRBV2
clone size: few
J gene: TRBJ1-5
D gene: NA

CDR3 protein: CASIQDASGGYNEQFF
CDR3 DNA: TGTGCCAGCATCCAAGACGCGAGCGGGGGATACAATGAGCAGTTCTTC
V gene: TRBV2
clone size: NA
J gene: TRBJ2-1
D gene: TRBD2

CDR3 protein: CASRLAVLAGTIRETQYF
CDR3 DNA: TGTGCAAGTCGCTTAGCGGTACTAGCGGGGACGATAAGGGAGACCCAGTACTTC
V gene: TRBV12-2
clone size: NA
J gene: TRBJ2-5
D gene: NA

CDR3 protein: CASSGGGETQYF
CDR3 DNA: TGTGCCAGCAGTGGCGGGGGAGAGACCCAGTACTTC
V gene: TRBV25-1
clone size: NA
J gene: TRBJ2-5
D gene: TRBD2

CDR3 protein: CASSRDQGYEQYF
CDR3 DNA: TGCGCCAGCAGTCGGGACCAGGGGTACGAGCAGTACTTC
V gene: TRBV4-1
clone size: NA
J gene: TRBJ2-7
D gene: NA

CDR3 protein: CASSLGAGGDSGANVLTF
CDR3 DNA: TGTGCCAGCAGCTTAGGAGCGGGGGGAGACTCTGGGGCCAACGTCCTGACTTTC
V gene: TRBV7-2
clone size: NA
J gene: TRBJ2-6
D gene: TRBD2

CDR3 protein: CAWSVPGLGSETQYF
CDR3 DNA: TGTGCCTGGAGTGTCCCGGGACTGGGTTCGGAGACCCAGTACTTC
V gene: TRBV30
clone size: NA
J gene: TRBJ2-5
D gene: NA

CDR3 protein: CASSLGTGSVEQYF
CDR3 DNA: TGTGCCAGCAGCTTAGGGACAGGGTCCGTGGAGCAGTACTTC
V gene: TRBV11-1
clone size: once
J gene: TRBJ2-7
D gene: TRBD1

CDR3 protein: CAWRFRGQEAQYF
CDR3 DNA: TGTGCCTGGAGGTTCAGGGGCCAAGAGGCCCAGTACTTC
V gene: TRBV30
clone size: NA
J gene: TRBJ2-5
D gene: NA

CDR3 protein: CASSASRFYNEQFF
CDR3 DNA: TGTGCCAGCAGTGCTAGCCGATTTTACAATGAGCAGTTCTTC
V gene: TRBV25-1
clone size: NA
J gene: TRBJ2-1
D gene: NA

CDR3 protein: CSVVAGSHEQYF
CDR3 DNA: TGCAGCGTTGTTGCGGGAAGTCACGAGCAGTACTTC
V gene: TRBV29-1
clone size: many
J gene: TRBJ2-7
D gene: NA

CDR3 protein: CASSPGTREQETQYF
CDR3 DNA: TGCGCCAGCAGCCCCGGGACACGGGAACAAGAGACCCAGTACTTC
V gene: TRBV5-1
clone size: NA
J gene: TRBJ2-5
D gene: NA

CDR3 protein: CASRRLEETQYF
CDR3 DNA: TGCGCCAGCAGACGACTAGAAGAGACCCAGTACTTC
V gene: TRBV5-1
clone size: NA
J gene: TRBJ2-5
D gene: NA